This T cell receptor beta chain comes out of a study of T cells in Graves' hyperthyroidism and ophthalmopathy. Study-wide findings and caveats: Most thyroid clonotypes expanded above 0.001 appeared in blood too. A median approximately 6.8 months before onset, the model predicted ophthalmopathy.

This CDR3 comprises 16 residues. The J segment lost 5 bases and the V segment lost 2 bases, leaving 9 bases of the junction unmatched. Germline CDR1 KGHDR, CDR2 SFDVKD. Amplification yielded TCR beta CDR3 regions, with RNA transcripts as the source. The TCR CDR3 was amplified in a first-round RT-PCR using the HTBI primer set. Each CDR3 protein gets one entry after TCRdb re-called the multiplex PCR reads with MiXCR. Of some 600,000 distinct CDR3 sequences in the sample, under 60% were seen once. Diagnosis of hyperthyroidism was new in patients aged 18 to 65, and its duration was under 2 months. This clonotype was seen repeatedly, ten times or more. Its target is unknown.

The sequence came from a woman aged 18-29 years with Graves' hyperthyroidism. The sequenced sample was peripheral blood or thyroid tissue (not recorded which). The rearrangement uses TRBV24-1 and TRBJ2-5; 8 bases align to TRBD1. For the CDR3, the DNA is TGTGCCACCAGTGATTCCGACAGGGGAGAGGTTGAGACCCAGTACTTC. The encoded protein is CATSDSDRGEVETQYF.